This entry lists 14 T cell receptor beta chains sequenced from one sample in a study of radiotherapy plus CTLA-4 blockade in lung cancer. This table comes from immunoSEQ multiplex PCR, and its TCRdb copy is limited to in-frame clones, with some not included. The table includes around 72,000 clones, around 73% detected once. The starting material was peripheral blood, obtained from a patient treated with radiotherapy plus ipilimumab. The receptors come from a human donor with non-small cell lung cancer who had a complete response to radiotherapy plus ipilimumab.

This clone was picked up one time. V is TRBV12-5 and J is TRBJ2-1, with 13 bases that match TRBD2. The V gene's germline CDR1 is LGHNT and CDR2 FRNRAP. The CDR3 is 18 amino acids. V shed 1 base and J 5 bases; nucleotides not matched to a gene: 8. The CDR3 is CASGLGLTSGRADNEQFF. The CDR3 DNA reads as TGTGCTAGTGGTTTGGGGCTAACTAGCGGGAGGGCCGACAATGAGCAGTTCTTC.

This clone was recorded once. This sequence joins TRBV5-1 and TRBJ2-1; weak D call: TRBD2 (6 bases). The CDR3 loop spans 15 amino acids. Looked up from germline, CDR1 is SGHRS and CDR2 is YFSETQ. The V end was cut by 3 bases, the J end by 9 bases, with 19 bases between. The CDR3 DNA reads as TGCGCCAGCAGCTGGGGACTTAGGGACGTCGGTGAGCAGTTCTTC. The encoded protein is CASSWGLRDVGEQFF.

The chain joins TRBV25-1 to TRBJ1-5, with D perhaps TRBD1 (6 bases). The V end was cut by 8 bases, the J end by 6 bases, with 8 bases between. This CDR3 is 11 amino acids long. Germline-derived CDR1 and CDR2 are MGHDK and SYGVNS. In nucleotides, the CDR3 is TGTGCCAGCGGACAGAGTCAGCCCCAGCATTTT. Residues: CASGQSQPQHF.

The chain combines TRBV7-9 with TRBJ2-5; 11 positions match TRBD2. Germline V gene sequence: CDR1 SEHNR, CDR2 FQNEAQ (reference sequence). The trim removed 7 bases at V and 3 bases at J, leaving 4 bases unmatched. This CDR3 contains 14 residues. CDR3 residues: CASTPGLAEETQYF. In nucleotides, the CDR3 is TGTGCCAGCACCCCGGGACTAGCGGAAGAGACCCAGTACTTC. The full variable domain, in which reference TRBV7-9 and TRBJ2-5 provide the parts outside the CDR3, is DTGVSQNPRHKITKRGQNVTFRCDPISEHNRLYWYRQTLGQGPEFLTYFQNEAQLEKSRLLSDRFSAERPKGSFSTLEIQRTEQGDSAMYLCASTPGLAEETQYFGPGTRLLVL.

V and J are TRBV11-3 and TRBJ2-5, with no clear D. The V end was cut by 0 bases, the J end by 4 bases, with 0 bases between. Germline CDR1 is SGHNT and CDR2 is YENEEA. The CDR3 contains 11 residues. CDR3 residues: CASSLEETQYF. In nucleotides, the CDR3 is TGTGCCAGCAGCTTAGAAGAGACCCAGTACTTC.

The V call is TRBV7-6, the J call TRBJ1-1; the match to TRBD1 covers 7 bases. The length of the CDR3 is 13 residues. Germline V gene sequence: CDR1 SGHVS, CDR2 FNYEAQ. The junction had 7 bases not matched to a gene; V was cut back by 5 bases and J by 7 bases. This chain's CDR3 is CASSPTGTGEAFF. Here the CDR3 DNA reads TGTGCCAGCAGCCCGACAGGGACGGGTGAAGCTTTCTTT.

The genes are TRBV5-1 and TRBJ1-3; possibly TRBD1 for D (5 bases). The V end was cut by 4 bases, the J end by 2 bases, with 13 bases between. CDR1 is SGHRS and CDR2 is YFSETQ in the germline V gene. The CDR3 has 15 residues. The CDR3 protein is CASSARGVTGNTIYF. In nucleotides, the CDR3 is TGCGCCAGCAGCGCCCGGGGGGTAACTGGAAACACCATATATTTT.

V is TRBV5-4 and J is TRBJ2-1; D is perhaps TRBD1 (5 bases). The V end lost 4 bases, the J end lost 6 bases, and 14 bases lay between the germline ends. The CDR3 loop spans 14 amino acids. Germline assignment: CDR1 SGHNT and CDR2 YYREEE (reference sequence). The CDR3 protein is CASSQKQGINEQFF. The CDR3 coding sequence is TGTGCCAGCAGCCAGAAGCAGGGTATCAATGAGCAGTTCTTC.

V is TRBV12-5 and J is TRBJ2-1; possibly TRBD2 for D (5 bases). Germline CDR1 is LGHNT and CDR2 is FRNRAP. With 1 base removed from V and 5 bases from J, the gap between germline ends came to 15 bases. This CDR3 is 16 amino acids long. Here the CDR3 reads CASGLGKGSVNNEQFF. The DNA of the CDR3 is TGTGCTAGTGGTTTGGGGAAGGGTAGCGTGAACAATGAGCAGTTCTTC.

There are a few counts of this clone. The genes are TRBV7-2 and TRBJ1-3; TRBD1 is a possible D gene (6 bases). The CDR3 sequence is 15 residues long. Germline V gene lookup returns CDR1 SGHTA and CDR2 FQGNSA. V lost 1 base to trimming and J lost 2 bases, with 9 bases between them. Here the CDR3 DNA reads TGTGCCAGCAGCTTAGACTCAGGGGCTGGAAACACCATATATTTT. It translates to CASSLDSGAGNTIYF.

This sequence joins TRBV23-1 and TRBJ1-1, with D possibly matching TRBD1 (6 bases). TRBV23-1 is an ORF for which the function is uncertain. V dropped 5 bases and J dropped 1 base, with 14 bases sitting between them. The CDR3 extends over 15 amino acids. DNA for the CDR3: TGCGCCAGCAGTACCCCGGGACAAGAGAACACTGAAGCTTTCTTT. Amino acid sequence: CASSTPGQENTEAFF.

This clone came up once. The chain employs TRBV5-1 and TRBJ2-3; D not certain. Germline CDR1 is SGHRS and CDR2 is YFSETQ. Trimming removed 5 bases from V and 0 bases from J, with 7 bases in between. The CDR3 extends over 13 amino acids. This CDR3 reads CASSTDSTDTQYF. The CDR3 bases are TGCGCCAGCAGTACTGACAGCACAGATACGCAGTATTTT.

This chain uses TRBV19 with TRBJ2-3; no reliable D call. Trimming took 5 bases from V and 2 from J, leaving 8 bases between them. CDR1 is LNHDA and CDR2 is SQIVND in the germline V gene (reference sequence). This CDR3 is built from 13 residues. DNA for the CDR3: TGTGCCAGTAGTCAAATACTCACAGATACGCAGTATTTT. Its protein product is CASSQILTDTQYF.

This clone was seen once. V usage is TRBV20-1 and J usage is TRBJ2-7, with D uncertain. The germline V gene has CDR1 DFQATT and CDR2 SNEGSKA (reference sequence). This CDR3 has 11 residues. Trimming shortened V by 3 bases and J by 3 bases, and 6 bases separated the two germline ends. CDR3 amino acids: CSASPGYEQYF. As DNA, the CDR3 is TGCAGTGCTAGCCCCGGCTACGAGCAGTACTTC.